A single TCR beta chain is shown here with its context. Each CDR3 protein gets one entry after TCRdb re-called the 5' RACE reads with MiXCR. The sample includes a few hundred thousand distinct CDR3 sequences, 20% to 25% of them seen just once. This entry is derived from a study of T-cell memory formation after mild COVID-19. V was cut by 1 base and J by 8 bases, with 9 bases left in between. CDR1 is KGHSH and CDR2 is LQKENI in the germline V gene. CDR3 size: 13 residues. The source is an adult woman who had mild COVID-19 (a few samples of this study predate the infection). Cell type and time point are not known. The chain recombines TRBV18 with TRBJ2-1; tentatively, D is TRBD2 (6 bases). Sequencing used PBMCs or a T cell subset sorted from them (not recorded which). In DNA, the CDR3 is TGTGCCAGCTCACCACATTCGGGAGATGAGCAGTTCTTC. Amino acids: CASSPHSGDEQFF. The whole variable domain, filled in from reference TRBV18 and TRBJ2-1, reads NAGVMQNPRHLVRRRGQEARLRCSPMKGHSHVYWYRQLPEEGLKFMVYLQKENIIDESGMPKERFSAEFPKEGPSILRIQQVVRGDSAAYFCASSPHSGDEQFFGPGTRLTVL.